This T cell receptor beta chain was captured in a study of blood T cell repertoires in COVID-19. Repertoires were generated with immunoSEQ multiplex PCR, while TCRdb's copy carries only in-frame clones and drops some. The sample has some 500,000 clones, roughly 90% seen once; the top ten hold roughly 1.9%. V was pared by 5 bases and J by 4 bases, with 7 bases of the junction left unmatched. Germline CDR1 is SEHNR and CDR2 is FQNEAQ (reference sequence). CDR3 length equals 15 residues. Sequencing was done on a sample of PBMCs or T cells enriched from blood (not recorded which). The chain uses TRBV7-9 and TRBJ2-3, with 9 bases lining up with TRBD1. This clonotype was obtained from a middle-aged woman who had recovered from COVID-19. CDR3 nucleotide sequence: TGTGCCAGCAGCCGGCGGACAGGGGAGGCAGATACGCAGTATTTT. The encoded protein is CASSRRTGEADTQYF.